This entry lists 3 T cell receptor beta chains sequenced from one sample in a study of shared clonotypes between healthy human individuals. The protocol was immunoSEQ multiplex PCR, while the TCRdb copy is restricted to in-frame clones and leaves out a portion. This table holds 500,000 or so clones, approximately 95% found once. Sequencing input: naive CD4+ T cells sorted from blood. Subset reported: CD45RA+ positively selected. The origin of the receptors is a woman in her twenties or thirties in good health.

The genes are TRBV11-3 and TRBJ2-7; D is tentatively TRBD1 or TRBD2 (5 bases each). This CDR3 spans 14 amino acids. CDR1 is SGHNT, CDR2 YENEEA, per germline. V shed 0 bases and J shed 6 bases, with 12 bases lying between them. The CDR3 spells CASSLEGLGVEQYF. The CDR3 DNA follows: TGTGCCAGCAGCTTAGAGGGGCTCGGGGTCGAGCAGTACTTC.

The V and J genes are TRBV28 and TRBJ2-2; 7 positions match TRBD2. The CDR3 extends over 18 amino acids. Germline V CDR1 and CDR2: MDHEN, SYDVKM. V lost 5 bases and J lost 3; bases outside the gene matches: 15. The CDR3 loop reads CASSRNRATGGYTGELFF. The CDR3 region has the DNA TGTGCCAGCAGTCGAAACCGAGCGACGGGAGGTTACACCGGGGAGCTGTTTTTT. The full variable domain, with the rest looked up from reference TRBV28 and TRBJ2-2, is DVKVTQSSRYLVKRTGEKVFLECVQDMDHENMFWYRQDPGLGLRLIYFSYDVKMKEKGDIPEGYSVSREKKERFSLILESASTNQTSMYLCASSRNRATGGYTGELFFGEGSRLTVL.

The chain carries TRBV5-1 and TRBJ1-2; possible D gene TRBD1, 6 bases. The CDR3 has 14 amino acids. Germline V lookup: CDR1 SGHRS, CDR2 YFSETQ. The V end was cut by 4 bases, the J end by 8 bases, with 18 bases between. CDR3 in amino acids: CASSGTSGAGGYTF. The CDR3 nucleotides are TGCGCCAGCAGCGGAACATCAGGGGCGGGCGGCTACACCTTC.